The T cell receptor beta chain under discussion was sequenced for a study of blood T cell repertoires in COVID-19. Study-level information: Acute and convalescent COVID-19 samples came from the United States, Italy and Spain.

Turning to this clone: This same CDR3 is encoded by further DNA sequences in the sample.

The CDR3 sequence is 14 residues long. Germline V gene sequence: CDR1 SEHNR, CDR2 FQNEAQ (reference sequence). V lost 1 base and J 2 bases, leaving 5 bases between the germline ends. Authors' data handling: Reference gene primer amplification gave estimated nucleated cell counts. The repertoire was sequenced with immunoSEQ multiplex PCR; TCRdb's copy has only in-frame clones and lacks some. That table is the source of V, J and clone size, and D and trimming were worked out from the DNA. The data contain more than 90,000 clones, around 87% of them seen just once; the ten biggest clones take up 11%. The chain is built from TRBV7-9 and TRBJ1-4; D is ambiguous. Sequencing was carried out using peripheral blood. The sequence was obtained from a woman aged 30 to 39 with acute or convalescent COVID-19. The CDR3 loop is CASSLDRTNEKLFF. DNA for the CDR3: TGTGCCAGCAGCTTAGACCGGACTAATGAAAAACTGTTTTTT.